This T cell receptor (beta chain) is drawn from a study of blood T cell repertoires in COVID-19. Study-wide background: COVID-19 samples, acute and convalescent, were from the United States, Italy and Spain.

The repertoire was sequenced with immunoSEQ multiplex PCR; TCRdb's copy has only in-frame clones and lacks some. Of about 220,000 clones listed, about four fifths are singletons. Germline V gene lookup returns CDR1 MNHNY and CDR2 SVGAGI (reference sequence). CDR3 size: 16 residues. With 0 bases removed from V and 0 bases from J, the gap between germline ends came to 9 bases. The specimen was peripheral blood. The chain couples TRBV6-6 to TRBJ1-3; D is unclear. The origin of this receptor is a woman between 40 and 50 years old with active or convalescent COVID-19. CDR3 sequence reads: CASSYSDTHSGNTIYF. CDR3 sequence (DNA): TGTGCCAGCAGTTACTCAGACACCCACTCTGGAAACACCATATATTTT.